What follows are 19 T cell receptor beta chains derived from one specimen sequenced in a study of T cells expressing NK-cell markers. No DNA is given; TCRdb re-called the 5' RACE reads and lists each CDR3 protein once. This sample's clone table lists about 540,000 distinct CDR3 sequences. Sequencing was carried out using blood T cells: a sorted CD56 or NKG2C T cell subset, CD4+ or CD8+ T cells, or bulk PBMC T cells (not recorded which). The receptors were gathered from a man younger than 35 in good health.

The chain employs TRBV6-5 and TRBJ2-4; TCRdb selects TRBD2, and the lack of DNA leaves this call unchecked. CDR1 is MNHEY and CDR2 is SVGAGI in the germline V gene. The CDR3 is 15 amino acids. CDR3 sequence reads: CASSSPGRRGNIQYF.

The chain links TRBV29-1 to TRBJ2-7. This CDR3 contains 12 residues. CDR1 SQVTM and CDR2 ANQGSEA come from the germline V gene. CDR3 amino acids: CSVVDRAYEQYF.

This CDR3 reads CSVERGQGPDTQYF. This sequence joins TRBV29-1 and TRBJ2-3; no DNA is available, so the TRBD1 call from TCRdb remains unchecked. Germline lookup yields CDR1 SQVTM and CDR2 ANQGSEA. The CDR3 consists of 14 residues.

The rearrangement uses TRBV11-2 and TRBJ2-3; TCRdb's D gene call, TRBD2, goes unchecked for lack of DNA. This CDR3 is 12 amino acids long. The V gene's germline CDR1 is SGHAT and CDR2 FQNNGV. This chain's CDR3 is CASSPPWYTQYF.

This chain connects TRBV7-8 to TRBJ1-1. Per germline, CDR1 SGHVS and CDR2 FQNEAQ. The CDR3 runs to 20 residues. CDR3 loop: CASSKTTQGLVGRSNTEAFF. Full variable domain (remainder filled in from reference TRBV7-8 and TRBJ1-1): GAGVSQSPRYKVAKRGQDVALRCDPISGHVSLFWYQQALGQGPEFLTYFQNEAQLDKSGLPSDRFFAERPEGSVSTLKIQRTQQEDSAVYLCASSKTTQGLVGRSNTEAFFGQGTRLTVV.

This chain connects TRBV12-3 or TRBV12-4 to TRBJ2-1; TCRdb indicates TRBD1, and absent DNA this call remains unverified. The CDR3 runs to 14 residues. This CDR3 is CASGYGQHYNEQFF.

The chain uses TRBV7-2 and TRBJ1-1; TCRdb gives TRBD1 as the D gene, but with no DNA this cannot be confirmed. Germline V gene data show CDR1 as SGHTA and CDR2 as FQGNSA. The CDR3 length is 17 residues. The CDR3: CASSPRTGGSMNTEAFF.

The gene calls are TRBV20-1 and TRBJ2-5; TCRdb returns TRBD2, unconfirmable since there is no DNA. The germline V gene has CDR1 DFQATT and CDR2 SNEGSKA (reference sequence). CDR3 length equals 13 residues. CDR3 residues: CSAIGGGSETQYF.

The chain uses TRBV10-3 and TRBJ1-3. The germline CDR1 and CDR2 sequences are ENHRY and SYGVKD. This CDR3 contains 11 residues. This CDR3 reads CAISEGNTIYF.

The V call is TRBV12-3 or TRBV12-4, the J call TRBJ2-2; the TCRdb call, TRBD2, lacks DNA for checking. CDR3 length: 14 amino acids. The CDR3 loop is CASTLQNGTGELFF.

This sequence joins TRBV5-1 and TRBJ2-3; TCRdb reports TRBD2, a call that lacks DNA to check it against. The CDR3 sequence is 18 residues long. CDR1 and CDR2 (germline): SGHRS, YFSETQ. The CDR3 loop is CASSLGGAGDTSTDTQYF.

The V gene is TRBV2, the J gene TRBJ2-7; TCRdb calls TRBD1, which cannot be checked without DNA. The CDR3 extends over 15 amino acids. CDR1 SNHLY and CDR2 FYNNEI come from the germline V gene. CDR3 region: CASSADRSQTYEQYF.

This chain links TRBV20-1 with TRBJ2-7; the TCRdb call, TRBD1, lacks DNA for checking. This CDR3 region has 15 residues. Germline V gene data show CDR1 as DFQATT and CDR2 as SNEGSKA (reference sequence). CDR3 residues: CSARASRQTVNEQYF.

The V gene is TRBV12-3 or TRBV12-4, the J gene TRBJ1-1; without DNA, the TCRdb call of TRBD1 cannot be checked. There are 14 residues in the CDR3. This CDR3 reads CASSFAGAGTEAFF.

CDR3 amino acids: CASSGGAGVGKNIQYF. V and J are TRBV4-3 and TRBJ2-4; TCRdb gives TRBD2 as the D gene, but with no DNA this cannot be confirmed. The germline V gene has CDR1 LGHNA and CDR2 YSLEER. The CDR3 has 16 amino acids.

The chain links TRBV11-2 to TRBJ1-1; absent DNA, TCRdb's TRBD1 call cannot be checked. CDR3 length equals 15 residues. In germline, CDR1 is SGHAT, CDR2 FQNNGV. CDR3 sequence: CASSAQGTVNTEAFF.

V gene TRBV7-9 combines with J gene TRBJ2-1. There are 15 residues in the CDR3. The germline gives CDR1 SEHNR, CDR2 FQNEAQ (reference sequence). CDR3 sequence: CASSARLETGNEQFF.

The chain has TRBV12-3 or TRBV12-4 and TRBJ1-3. The CDR3 loop spans 11 amino acids. The CDR3 region is CASSPGNTIYF.

The chain is built from TRBV6-2 or TRBV6-3 and TRBJ2-1; TCRdb picks TRBD2, but there is no DNA to check that call. Germline assignment: CDR1 MNHEY and CDR2 SVGEGT. This CDR3 comprises 12 residues. CDR3 loop: CASRLGTLQAFF.